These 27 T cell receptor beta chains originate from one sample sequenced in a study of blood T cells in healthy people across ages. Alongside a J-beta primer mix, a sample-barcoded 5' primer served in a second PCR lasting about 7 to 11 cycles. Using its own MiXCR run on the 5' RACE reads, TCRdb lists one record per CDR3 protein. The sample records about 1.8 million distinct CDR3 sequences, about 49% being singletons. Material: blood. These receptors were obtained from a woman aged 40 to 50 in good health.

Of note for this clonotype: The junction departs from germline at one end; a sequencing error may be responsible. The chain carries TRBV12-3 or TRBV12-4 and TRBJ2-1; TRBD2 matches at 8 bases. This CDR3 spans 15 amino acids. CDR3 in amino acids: CASGDRGGSYNERFF. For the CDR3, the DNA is TGTGCCAGCGGGGACCGGGGGGGCTCCTACAATGAGCGGTTCTTC.

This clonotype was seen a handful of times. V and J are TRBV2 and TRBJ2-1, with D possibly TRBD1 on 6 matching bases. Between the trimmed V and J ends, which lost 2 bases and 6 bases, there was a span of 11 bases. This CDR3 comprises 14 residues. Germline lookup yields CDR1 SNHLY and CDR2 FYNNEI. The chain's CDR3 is CASSEYPGVNEQFF. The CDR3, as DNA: TGTGCCAGCAGTGAATATCCAGGGGTCAATGAGCAGTTCTTC.

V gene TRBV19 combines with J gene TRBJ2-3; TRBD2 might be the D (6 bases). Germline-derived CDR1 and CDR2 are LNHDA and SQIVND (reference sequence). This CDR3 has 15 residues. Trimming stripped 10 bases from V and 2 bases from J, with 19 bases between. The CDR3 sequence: CATSPRGLVTDTQYF. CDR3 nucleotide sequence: TGTGCCACATCGCCCCGGGGACTTGTCACAGATACGCAGTATTTT.

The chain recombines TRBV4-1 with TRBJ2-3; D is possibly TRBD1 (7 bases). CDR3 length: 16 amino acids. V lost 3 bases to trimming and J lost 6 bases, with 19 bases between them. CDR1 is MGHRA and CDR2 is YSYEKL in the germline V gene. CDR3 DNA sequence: TGCGCCAGCAGCCATTATGACAGGGTGGAGGGGGATACGCAGTATTTT. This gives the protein CASSHYDRVEGDTQYF.

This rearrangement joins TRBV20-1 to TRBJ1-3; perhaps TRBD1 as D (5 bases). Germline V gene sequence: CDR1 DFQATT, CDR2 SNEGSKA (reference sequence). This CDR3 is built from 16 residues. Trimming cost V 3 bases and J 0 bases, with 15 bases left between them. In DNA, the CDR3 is TGCAGTGCTAGTGTTCGGGGGACTAGCTCTGGAAACACCATATATTTT. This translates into CSASVRGTSSGNTIYF.

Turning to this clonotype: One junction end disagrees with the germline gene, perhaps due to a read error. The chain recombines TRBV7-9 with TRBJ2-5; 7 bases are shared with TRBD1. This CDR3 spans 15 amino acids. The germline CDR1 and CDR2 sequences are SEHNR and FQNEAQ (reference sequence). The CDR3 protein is CASSTTTGDGETRYF. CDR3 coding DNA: TGTGCCAGCAGCACGACCACAGGGGACGGGGAGACCCGGTACTTC.

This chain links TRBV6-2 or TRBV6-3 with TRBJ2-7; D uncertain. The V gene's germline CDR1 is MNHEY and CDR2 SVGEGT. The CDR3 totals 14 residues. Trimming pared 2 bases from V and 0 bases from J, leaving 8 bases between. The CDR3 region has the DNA TGTGCCAGCAGTTACCAAAACCCCTCCTACGAGCAGTACTTC. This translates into CASSYQNPSYEQYF.

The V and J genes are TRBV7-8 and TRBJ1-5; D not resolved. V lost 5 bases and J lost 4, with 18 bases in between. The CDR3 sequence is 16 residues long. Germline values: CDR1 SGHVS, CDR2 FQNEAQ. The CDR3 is CASSPSPAAGNQPQHF. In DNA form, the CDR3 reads TGTGCCAGCAGCCCAAGCCCCGCGGCCGGAAATCAGCCCCAGCATTTT.

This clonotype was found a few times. DNA of the CDR3: TGCAGTGCGATGCCCGGGGATGGCTACACCTTC. This sequence encodes CSAMPGDGYTF. The chain uses TRBV20-1 and TRBJ1-2; D gene uncertain. V lost 6 bases to trimming and J lost 6 bases, with 11 bases between them. The germline CDR1 and CDR2 sequences are DFQATT and SNEGSKA (reference sequence). The CDR3 covers 11 residues.

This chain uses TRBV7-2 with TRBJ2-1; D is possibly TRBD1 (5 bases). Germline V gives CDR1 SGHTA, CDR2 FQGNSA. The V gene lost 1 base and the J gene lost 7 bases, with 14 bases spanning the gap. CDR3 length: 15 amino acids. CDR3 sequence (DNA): TGTGCCAGCAGCTTAGTTGGGGCCCGCAGGAATGAGCAGTTCTTC. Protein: CASSLVGARRNEQFF. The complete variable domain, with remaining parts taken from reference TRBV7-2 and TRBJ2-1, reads GAGVSQSPSNKVTEKGKDVELRCDPISGHTALYWYRQSLGQGLEFLIYFQGNSAPDKSGLPSDRFSAERTGGSVSTLTIQRTQQEDSAVYLCASSLVGARRNEQFFGPGTRLTVL.

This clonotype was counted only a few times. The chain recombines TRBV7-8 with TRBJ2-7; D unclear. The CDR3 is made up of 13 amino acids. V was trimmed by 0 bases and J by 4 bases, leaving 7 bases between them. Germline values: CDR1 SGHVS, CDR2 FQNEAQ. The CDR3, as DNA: TGTGCCAGCAGCTTAGCCCAGGAGTACGAGCAGTACTTC. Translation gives CASSLAQEYEQYF.

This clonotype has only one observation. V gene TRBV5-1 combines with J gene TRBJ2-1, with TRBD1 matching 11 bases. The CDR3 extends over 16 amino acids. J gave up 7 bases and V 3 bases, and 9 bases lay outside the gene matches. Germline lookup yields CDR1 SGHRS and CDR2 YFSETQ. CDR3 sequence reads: CASSSSGTGGPNEQFF. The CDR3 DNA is TGCGCCAGCAGCTCCTCCGGGACAGGGGGTCCAAATGAGCAGTTCTTC.

This CDR3 reads CASNRAGDYNEQYF. DNA for the CDR3: TGTGCCAGCAACCGGGCGGGAGACTACAATGAGCAGTACTTC. The V gene is TRBV6-5, the J gene TRBJ2-1, with 7 nucleotides matching TRBD2. The J call may be mistaken, given a closer DNA end match to TRBJ2-7. Germline V gives CDR1 MNHEY, CDR2 SVGAGI. This CDR3 is 14 amino acids long.

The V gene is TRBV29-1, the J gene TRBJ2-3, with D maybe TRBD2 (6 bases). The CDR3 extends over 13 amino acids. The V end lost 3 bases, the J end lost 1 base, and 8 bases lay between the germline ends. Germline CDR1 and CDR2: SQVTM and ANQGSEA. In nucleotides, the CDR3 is TGCAGCGTTGAGGCTAGCGGCACAGATACGCAGTATTTT. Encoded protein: CSVEASGTDTQYF.

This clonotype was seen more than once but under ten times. DNA for the CDR3: TGTGCCAGCAGCTCCGACCGGACAGGGGGCCTGGGTGGCTACACCTTC. It encodes CASSSDRTGGLGGYTF. This chain links TRBV7-9 with TRBJ1-2; 11 bases are a match to TRBD1. The CDR3 contains 16 residues. J was trimmed by 7 bases and V by 4 bases; bases with no gene match: 11. From germline, CDR1 is SEHNR and CDR2 FQNEAQ (reference sequence). Drawing the rest from reference TRBV7-9 and TRBJ1-2, the complete variable domain is DTGVSQNPRHKITKRGQNVTFRCDPISEHNRLYWYRQTLGQGPEFLTYFQNEAQLEKSRLLSDRFSAERPKGSFSTLEIQRTEQGDSAMYLCASSSDRTGGLGGYTFGSGTRLTVV.

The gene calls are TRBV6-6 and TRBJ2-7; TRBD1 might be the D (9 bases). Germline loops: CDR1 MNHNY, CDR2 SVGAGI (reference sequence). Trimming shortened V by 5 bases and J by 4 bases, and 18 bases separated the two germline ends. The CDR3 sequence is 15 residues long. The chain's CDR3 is CASSQTGGGGYEQYF. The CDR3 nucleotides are TGTGCCAGCAGTCAAACAGGGGGCGGGGGGTACGAGCAGTACTTC.

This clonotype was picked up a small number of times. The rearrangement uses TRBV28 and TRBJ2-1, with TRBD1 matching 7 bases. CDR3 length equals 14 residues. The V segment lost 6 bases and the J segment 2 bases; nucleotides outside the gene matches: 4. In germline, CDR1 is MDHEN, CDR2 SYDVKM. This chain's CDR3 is CASRTGTAYNEQFF. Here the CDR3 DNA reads TGTGCCAGCAGGACCGGGACAGCCTACAATGAGCAGTTCTTC.

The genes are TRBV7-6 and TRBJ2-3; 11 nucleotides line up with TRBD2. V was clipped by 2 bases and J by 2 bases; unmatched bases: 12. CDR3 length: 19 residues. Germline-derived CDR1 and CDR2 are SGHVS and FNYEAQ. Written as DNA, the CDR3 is TGTGCCAGCAGCTTAAACCTAGCGGGGGGTCTAATCCCCACAGATACGCAGTATTTT. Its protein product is CASSLNLAGGLIPTDTQYF.

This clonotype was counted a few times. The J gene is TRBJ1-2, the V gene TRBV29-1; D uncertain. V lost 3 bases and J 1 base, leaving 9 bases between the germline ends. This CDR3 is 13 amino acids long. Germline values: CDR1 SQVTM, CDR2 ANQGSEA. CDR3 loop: CSVDPASNYGYTF. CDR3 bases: TGCAGCGTTGATCCGGCAAGTAACTATGGCTACACCTTC.

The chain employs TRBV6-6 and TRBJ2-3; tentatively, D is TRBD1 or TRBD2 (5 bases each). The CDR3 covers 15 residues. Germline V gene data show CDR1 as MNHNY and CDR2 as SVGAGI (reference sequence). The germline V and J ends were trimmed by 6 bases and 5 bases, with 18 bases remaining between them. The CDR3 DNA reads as TGTGCCAGCAGCCCCCCAGGGACGCGGAGAGATACGCAGTATTTT. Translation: CASSPPGTRRDTQYF.

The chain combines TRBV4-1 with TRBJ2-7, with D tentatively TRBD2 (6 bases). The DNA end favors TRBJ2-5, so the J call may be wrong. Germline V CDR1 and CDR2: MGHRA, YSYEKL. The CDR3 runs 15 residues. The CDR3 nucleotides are TGCGCCAGCAGCCACTCTCCGACTAGATCGGAGACCCAGTACTTC. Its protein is CASSHSPTRSETQYF.

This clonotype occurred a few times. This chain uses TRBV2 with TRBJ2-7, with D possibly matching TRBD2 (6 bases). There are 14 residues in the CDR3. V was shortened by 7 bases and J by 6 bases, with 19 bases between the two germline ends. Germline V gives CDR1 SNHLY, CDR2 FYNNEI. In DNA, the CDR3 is TGTGCCAGCACCAAAGACGGAGGGAGGAGCGAGCAGTACTTC. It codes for CASTKDGGRSEQYF.

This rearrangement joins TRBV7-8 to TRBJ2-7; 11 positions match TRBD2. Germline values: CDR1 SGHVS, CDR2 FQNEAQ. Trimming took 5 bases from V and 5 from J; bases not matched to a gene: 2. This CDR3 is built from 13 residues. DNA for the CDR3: TGTGCCAGCAGCGGGACTAGCGGTCACGAGCAGTACTTC. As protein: CASSGTSGHEQYF.

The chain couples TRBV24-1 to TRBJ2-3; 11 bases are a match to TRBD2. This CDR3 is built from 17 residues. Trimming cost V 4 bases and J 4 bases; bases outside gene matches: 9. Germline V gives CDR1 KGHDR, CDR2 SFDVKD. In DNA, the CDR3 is TGTGCCACCAGTGACGGTAGCGGGGGGGCCTGGTCAGATACGCAGTATTTT. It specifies CATSDGSGGAWSDTQYF.

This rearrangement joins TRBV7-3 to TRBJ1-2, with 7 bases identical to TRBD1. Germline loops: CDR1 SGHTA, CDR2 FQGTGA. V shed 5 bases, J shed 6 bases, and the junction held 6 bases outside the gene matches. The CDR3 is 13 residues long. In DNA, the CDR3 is TGTGCCAGCAGCCCACAGACAGGGAATGGCTACACCTTC. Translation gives CASSPQTGNGYTF.

CDR3 sequence reads: CASSLSGAVADTQYF. The CDR3 DNA reads TGCGCCAGCAGCCTCAGCGGGGCAGTGGCAGATACGCAGTATTTT. The chain has TRBV4-3 and TRBJ2-3, with 7 nucleotides matching TRBD2. The ends lost 4 bases at V and 4 bases at J; junction bases unmatched: 8. The V gene's germline CDR1 is LGHNA and CDR2 YSLEER. The CDR3 sequence is 15 residues long.

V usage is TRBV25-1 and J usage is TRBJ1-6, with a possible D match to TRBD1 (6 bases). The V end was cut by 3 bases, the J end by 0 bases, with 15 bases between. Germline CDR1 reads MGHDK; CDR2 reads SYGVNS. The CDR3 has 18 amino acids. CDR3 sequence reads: CASSDSLKGGSYNSPLHF. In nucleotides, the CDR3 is TGTGCCAGCAGTGATAGTTTGAAGGGGGGCTCCTATAATTCACCCCTCCACTTT.